A single sample gave rise to the 21 T cell receptor beta chains below, sequenced in a study of T cell responses to AZD1222 COVID-19 vaccine. Data came from immunoSEQ multiplex PCR; TCRdb stores just in-frame clones and leaves some out. This sample carries approximately 50,000 clones, 75% to 90% of them seen once, and the ten largest clones take approximately 19%. The material was peripheral blood, obtained on day 0 of MenACWY control vaccination. These receptors were collected from an adult in good health.

The rearrangement uses TRBV29-1 and TRBJ1-1; tentative D call: TRBD1 (5 bases). Germline V gene lookup returns CDR1 SQVTM and CDR2 ANQGSEA. V lost 5 bases to trimming and J lost 5 bases, with 15 bases between them. The CDR3 loop spans 13 amino acids. This CDR3 reads CSVFGQGKTEAFF. In nucleotides, the CDR3 is TGCAGCGTTTTTGGTCAGGGTAAAACTGAAGCTTTCTTT.

The V call is TRBV4-2, the J call TRBJ2-7; TRBD1 might be the D (5 bases). The V end lost 0 bases, the J end lost 0 bases, and 12 bases lay between the germline ends. The germline CDR1 and CDR2 sequences are LGHNA and YNFKEQ. The CDR3 consists of 16 residues. The CDR3, as DNA: TGTGCCAGCAGCCAAGATCTAGGGGCTACCTCCTACGAGCAGTACTTC. It codes for CASSQDLGATSYEQYF.

The chain recombines TRBV5-5 with TRBJ1-1; 10 nucleotides agree with TRBD1. The CDR3 extends over 17 amino acids. The germline gives CDR1 SGHKS, CDR2 YYEKEE (reference sequence). Germline trimming cut 3 bases from V and 5 bases from J; bases unmatched to any gene: 13. CDR3 amino acids: CASSSPFSDRGRTEAFF. CDR3 in DNA: TGTGCCAGCAGCTCCCCGTTTTCCGACAGGGGGCGAACTGAAGCTTTCTTT.

This sequence joins TRBV20-1 and TRBJ2-3; D is tentatively TRBD1 or TRBD2 (5 bases each). This CDR3 region has 21 residues. Deletions cut 3 bases from V and 2 bases from J, with 33 bases between. Germline CDR1 and CDR2: DFQATT and SNEGSKA (reference sequence). CDR3 sequence: CSASARGQIVTTLFITDTQYF. As DNA, the CDR3 is TGCAGTGCTAGTGCACGGGGCCAAATTGTTACGACTCTTTTTATCACAGATACGCAGTATTTT.

V gene TRBV19 combines with J gene TRBJ2-1, with D possibly matching TRBD2 (5 bases). CDR3 length equals 15 residues. Looked up from germline, CDR1 is LNHDA and CDR2 is SQIVND (reference sequence). V shed 5 bases and J shed 0 bases, with 11 bases lying between them. CDR3 amino acids: CASSSSSLSYNEQFF. DNA for the CDR3: TGTGCCAGTAGTTCTAGCAGCCTCTCCTACAATGAGCAGTTCTTC.

The chain couples TRBV6-2 or TRBV6-3 to TRBJ1-5; 11 nucleotides line up with TRBD1. The V and J ends lost 1 base and 2 bases, in that order; junction bases with no gene match: 13. This CDR3 is 20 amino acids long. Germline V lookup: CDR1 MNHEY, CDR2 SVGEGT. CDR3 protein: CASSYFTGQGEIGGNQPQHF. CDR3 bases: TGTGCCAGCAGTTACTTTACGGGACAGGGGGAGATCGGTGGCAATCAGCCCCAGCATTTT.

This clone was seen a few times. The chain combines TRBV5-4 with TRBJ2-7; possible D gene TRBD2, 5 bases. The CDR3 consists of 13 residues. Germline V gene sequence: CDR1 SGHNT, CDR2 YYREEE (reference sequence). Trimming removed 4 bases from V and 0 bases from J, with 8 bases in between. CDR3 sequence reads: CASSDGNSYEQYF. CDR3 in DNA: TGTGCCAGCAGCGACGGGAACTCCTACGAGCAGTACTTC.

This clone was recorded only once. The chain joins TRBV28 to TRBJ1-1; D possibly corresponds to TRBD1 (6 bases). CDR3 length: 13 residues. CDR1 and CDR2 (germline): MDHEN, SYDVKM. V lost 3 bases, J lost 5 bases, and 10 bases lay in between. CDR3 nucleotides: TGTGCCAGCAGTTTCAGGGGAAAGACTGAAGCTTTCTTT. Amino acids: CASSFRGKTEAFF.

The chain is built from TRBV7-2 and TRBJ1-5, with D unclear. This CDR3 is built from 14 residues. Trimming pared 1 base from V and 3 bases from J, leaving 7 bases between. Germline V gene data show CDR1 as SGHTA and CDR2 as FQGNSA. The CDR3 DNA reads TGTGCCAGCAGCTTAGGACTGAACAATCAGCCCCAGCATTTT. The encoded protein is CASSLGLNNQPQHF.

This clone was counted a single time. Here the CDR3 reads CASSPQLGTNYGYTF. CDR3 DNA sequence: TGTGCCAGCAGCCCCCAGCTCGGGACTAACTATGGCTACACCTTC. J is TRBJ1-2 and V is TRBV11-1; D is ambiguous. The germline V gene encodes CDR1 SGHAT and CDR2 FQDESV (reference sequence). The CDR3 loop spans 15 amino acids. V lost 5 bases, J lost 0 bases, and 13 bases lay in between.

The rearrangement uses TRBV19 and TRBJ2-1, with TRBD2 identical over 12 bases. The CDR3 contains 16 residues. Germline trimming cut 5 bases from V and 15 bases from J; bases unmatched to any gene: 17. The germline V gene has CDR1 LNHDA and CDR2 SQIVND (reference sequence). The CDR3, as DNA: TGTGCCAGTAGTCGAGGGACTAGCGGGTTACCCCGTTCACCGTTCTTC. Amino acids: CASSRGTSGLPRSPFF.

The V gene is TRBV6-2 or TRBV6-3, the J gene TRBJ1-5; 7 nucleotides agree with TRBD1. J gave up 4 bases and V 4 bases, and 13 bases lay outside the gene matches. Germline V lookup: CDR1 MNHEY, CDR2 SVGEGT. The CDR3 consists of 17 residues. This CDR3 reads CASSSRPTGTRNQPQHF. As DNA, the CDR3 is TGTGCCAGCAGTTCCCGGCCGACAGGGACGCGGAATCAGCCCCAGCATTTT.

This sequence joins TRBV7-2 and TRBJ1-1, with 10 positions matching TRBD1. Germline V gene sequence: CDR1 SGHTA, CDR2 FQGNSA. The CDR3 spans 18 residues. Trimming cost V 2 bases and J 0 bases; bases outside gene matches: 9. The CDR3 DNA follows: TGTGCCAGCAGCTTAATTCCGATAGGGACAGGGGTGAACACTGAAGCTTTCTTT. Translation: CASSLIPIGTGVNTEAFF.

This chain links TRBV28 with TRBJ1-6; maybe TRBD1 (5 bases). The V end lost 6 bases, the J end lost 4 bases, and 10 bases lay between the germline ends. Germline CDR1 and CDR2: MDHEN and SYDVKM. This CDR3 region has 14 residues. The CDR3 is CASRPGGYNSPLHF. Here the CDR3 DNA reads TGTGCCAGCAGGCCGGGGGGATATAATTCACCCCTCCACTTT. The full variable domain, in which reference TRBV28 and TRBJ1-6 provide the parts outside the CDR3, is DVKVTQSSRYLVKRTGEKVFLECVQDMDHENMFWYRQDPGLGLRLIYFSYDVKMKEKGDIPEGYSVSREKKERFSLILESASTNQTSMYLCASRPGGYNSPLHFGNGTRLTVT.

V usage is TRBV18 and J usage is TRBJ1-2; 7 bases are shared with TRBD1. The V gene's germline CDR1 is KGHSH and CDR2 LQKENI. CDR3 length: 14 amino acids. With V trimmed by 6 bases and J by 5 bases, 9 bases remained unmatched. CDR3 coding DNA: TGTGCCAGCTCGGGCGAAGGGGGCGCGTATGGCTACACCTTC. Translated, it gives CASSGEGGAYGYTF.

The CDR3 loop reads CASSFNPTPGAGRGYGYTF. CDR3 DNA sequence: TGTGCCAGCAGTTTCAATCCCACCCCAGGGGCCGGCAGGGGGTATGGCTACACCTTC. The V and J genes are TRBV27 and TRBJ1-2, with 7 nucleotides matching TRBD1. The CDR3 is 19 amino acids. V shed 3 bases, J shed 5 bases, and the junction held 21 bases outside the gene matches. Germline lookup yields CDR1 MNHEY and CDR2 SMNVEV (reference sequence).

V and J are TRBV6-5 and TRBJ1-1; a possible D gene is TRBD1 (6 bases). The V end was cut by 2 bases, the J end by 4 bases, with 17 bases between. Germline V gene lookup returns CDR1 MNHEY and CDR2 SVGAGI. The CDR3 covers 16 residues. The CDR3 loop reads CASSYGQTGLGTEAFF. CDR3 nucleotide sequence: TGTGCCAGCAGTTACGGGCAAACAGGGTTGGGCACTGAAGCTTTCTTT.

The rearrangement links TRBV3-1 (or the pseudogene TRBV3-2) to TRBJ2-3, with 12 bases matching TRBD2. Germline V gives CDR1 LGHDT, CDR2 YNNKEL (reference sequence). This CDR3 has 15 residues. J lost 4 bases, V lost 4 bases, and 3 bases had no gene match. The chain's CDR3 is CASSPTSGSPDTQYF. The CDR3 coding sequence is TGTGCCAGCAGCCCGACTAGCGGGAGCCCAGATACGCAGTATTTT.

In its sample, this clone was seen once. The V and J genes are TRBV18 and TRBJ2-3, with 7 bases that match TRBD2. The germline CDR1 and CDR2 sequences are KGHSH and LQKENI. The ends lost 0 bases at V and 6 bases at J; junction bases unmatched: 6. The length of the CDR3 is 15 residues. CDR3: CASSPPEAGRDTQYF. For the CDR3, the DNA is TGTGCCAGCTCACCACCGGAAGCGGGAAGGGATACGCAGTATTTT.

This clone was counted once. J is TRBJ1-6 and V is TRBV28, with 12 bases identical to TRBD1. The germline V gene encodes CDR1 MDHEN and CDR2 SYDVKM. V shed 6 bases and J 7 bases; nucleotides not matched to a gene: 4. The CDR3 loop spans 15 amino acids. CDR3 coding DNA: TGTGCCAGCAGGGGACAGGGGGCGCGGAATTCACCCCTCCACTTT. Its translation: CASRGQGARNSPLHF.

The V call is TRBV5-1, the J call TRBJ2-3, with 7 bases fitting TRBD2. The CDR3 sequence is 17 residues long. Losses at the gene ends were 5 bases for V and 4 bases for J; bases not matched to a gene: 16. CDR1 is SGHRS and CDR2 is YFSETQ in the germline V gene. CDR3 nucleotides: TGCGCCAGCAGACCTCAAGGTCGCGGGAGTGGGTCAGATACGCAGTATTTT. As protein: CASRPQGRGSGSDTQYF.